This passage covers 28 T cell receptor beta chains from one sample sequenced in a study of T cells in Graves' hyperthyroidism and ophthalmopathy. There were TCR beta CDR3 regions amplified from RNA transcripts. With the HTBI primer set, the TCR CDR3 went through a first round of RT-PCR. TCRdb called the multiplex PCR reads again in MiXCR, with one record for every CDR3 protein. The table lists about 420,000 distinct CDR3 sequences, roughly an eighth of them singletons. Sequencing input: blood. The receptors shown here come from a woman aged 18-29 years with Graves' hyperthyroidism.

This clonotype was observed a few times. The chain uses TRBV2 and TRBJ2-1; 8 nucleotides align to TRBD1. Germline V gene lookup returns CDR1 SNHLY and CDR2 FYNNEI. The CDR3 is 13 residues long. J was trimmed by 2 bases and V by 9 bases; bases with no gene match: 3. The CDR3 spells CASTGGPYNEQFF. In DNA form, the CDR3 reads TGTGCCAGTACAGGGGGACCCTACAATGAGCAGTTCTTC.

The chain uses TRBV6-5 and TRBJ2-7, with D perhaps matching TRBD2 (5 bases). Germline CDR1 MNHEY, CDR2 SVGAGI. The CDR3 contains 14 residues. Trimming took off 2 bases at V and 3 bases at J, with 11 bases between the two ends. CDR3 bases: TGTGCCAGCAGTTACGACGGGATGAGCTACGAGCAGTACTTC. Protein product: CASSYDGMSYEQYF.

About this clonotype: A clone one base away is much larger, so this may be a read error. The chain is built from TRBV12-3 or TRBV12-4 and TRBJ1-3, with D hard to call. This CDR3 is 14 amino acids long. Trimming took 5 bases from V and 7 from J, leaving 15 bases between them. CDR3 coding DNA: TGTGCCAGCAGTCCTACGGTAACGATTAACACCATATATTTT. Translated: CASSPTVTINTIYF.

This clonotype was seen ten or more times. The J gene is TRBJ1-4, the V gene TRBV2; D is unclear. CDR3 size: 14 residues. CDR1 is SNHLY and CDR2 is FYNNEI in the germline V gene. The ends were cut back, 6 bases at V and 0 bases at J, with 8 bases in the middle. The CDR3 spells CASSHQPTNEKLFF. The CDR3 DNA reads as TGTGCCAGCAGCCACCAACCAACTAATGAAAAACTGTTTTTT.

As DNA, the CDR3 is TGTGCCAGCCGGGACAGGTGGAATGAGCAGTTCTTC. It specifies CASRDRWNEQFF. The V call is TRBV19, the J call TRBJ2-1; 8 bases agree with TRBD1. Trimming cost V 9 bases and J 7 bases; bases outside gene matches: 5. Germline CDR1 LNHDA, CDR2 SQIVND (reference sequence). This CDR3 comprises 12 residues.

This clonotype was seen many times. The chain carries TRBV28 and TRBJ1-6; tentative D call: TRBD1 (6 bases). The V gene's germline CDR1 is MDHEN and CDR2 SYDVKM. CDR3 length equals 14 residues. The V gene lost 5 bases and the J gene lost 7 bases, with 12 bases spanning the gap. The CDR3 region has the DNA TGTGCCAGCAGTCCACAGGGTCCCAATTCACCCCTCCACTTT. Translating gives CASSPQGPNSPLHF.

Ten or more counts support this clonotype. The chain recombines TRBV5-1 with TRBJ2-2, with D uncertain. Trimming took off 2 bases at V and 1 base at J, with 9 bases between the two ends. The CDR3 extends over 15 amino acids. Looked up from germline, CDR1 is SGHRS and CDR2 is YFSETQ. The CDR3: CASSFFRQNTGELFF. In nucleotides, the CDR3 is TGCGCCAGCAGCTTCTTCAGGCAGAACACCGGGGAGCTGTTTTTT.

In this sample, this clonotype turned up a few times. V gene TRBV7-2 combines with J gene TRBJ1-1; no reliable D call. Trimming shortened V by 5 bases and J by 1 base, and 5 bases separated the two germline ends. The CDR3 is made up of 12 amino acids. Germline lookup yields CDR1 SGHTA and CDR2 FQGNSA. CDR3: CASSARNTEAFF. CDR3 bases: TGTGCCAGCAGCGCGAGGAACACTGAAGCTTTCTTT.

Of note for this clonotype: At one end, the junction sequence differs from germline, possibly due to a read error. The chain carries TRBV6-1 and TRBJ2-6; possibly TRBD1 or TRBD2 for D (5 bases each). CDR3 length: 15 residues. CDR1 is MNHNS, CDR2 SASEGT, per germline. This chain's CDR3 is CASSGLFSGANVPTF. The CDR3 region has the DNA TGTGCCAGCAGCGGACTGTTTTCTGGGGCCAACGTCCCGACTTTC.

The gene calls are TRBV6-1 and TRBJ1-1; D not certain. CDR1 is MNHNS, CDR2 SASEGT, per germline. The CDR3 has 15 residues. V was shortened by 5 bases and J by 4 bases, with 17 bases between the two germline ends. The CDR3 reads CASSNLLNRRTEAFF. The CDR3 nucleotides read TGTGCCAGCAGTAATCTACTAAACCGTCGCACTGAAGCTTTCTTT.

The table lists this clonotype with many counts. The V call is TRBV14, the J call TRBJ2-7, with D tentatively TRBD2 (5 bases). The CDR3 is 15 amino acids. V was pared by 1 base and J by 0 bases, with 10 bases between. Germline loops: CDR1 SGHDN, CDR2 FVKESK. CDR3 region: CASSQGVASSYEQYF. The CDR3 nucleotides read TGTGCCAGCAGCCAAGGGGTAGCGAGCTCCTACGAGCAGTACTTC.

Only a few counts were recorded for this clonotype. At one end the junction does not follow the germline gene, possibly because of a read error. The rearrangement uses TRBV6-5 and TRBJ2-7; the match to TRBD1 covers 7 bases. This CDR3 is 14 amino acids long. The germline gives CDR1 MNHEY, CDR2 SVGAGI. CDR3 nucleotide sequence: TGTGCCAGCAGCCAACGACAGGGCTCCTGCGAGCAGTACTTC. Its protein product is CASSQRQGSCEQYF.

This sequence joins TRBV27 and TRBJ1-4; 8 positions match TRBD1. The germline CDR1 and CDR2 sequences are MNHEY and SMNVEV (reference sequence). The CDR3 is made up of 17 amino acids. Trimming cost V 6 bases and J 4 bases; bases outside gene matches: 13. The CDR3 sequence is CASRKRQQGGYNEKLFF. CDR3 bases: TGTGCCAGCAGAAAACGACAACAGGGGGGGTATAATGAAAAACTGTTTTTT.

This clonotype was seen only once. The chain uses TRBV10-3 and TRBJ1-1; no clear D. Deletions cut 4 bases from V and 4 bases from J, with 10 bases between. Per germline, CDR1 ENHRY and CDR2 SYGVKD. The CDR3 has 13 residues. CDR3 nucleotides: TGTGCCATCAGTGGGAAGGGAGGCACTGAAGCTTTCTTT. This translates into CAISGKGGTEAFF.

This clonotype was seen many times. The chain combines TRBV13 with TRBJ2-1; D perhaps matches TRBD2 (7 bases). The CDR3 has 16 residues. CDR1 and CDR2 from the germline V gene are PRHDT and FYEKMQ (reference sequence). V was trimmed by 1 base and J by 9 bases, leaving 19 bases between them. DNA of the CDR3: TGTGCCAGCAGCTTAGAGGGGGGGAGGAGGGCCGGTGAGCAGTTCTTC. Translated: CASSLEGGRRAGEQFF.

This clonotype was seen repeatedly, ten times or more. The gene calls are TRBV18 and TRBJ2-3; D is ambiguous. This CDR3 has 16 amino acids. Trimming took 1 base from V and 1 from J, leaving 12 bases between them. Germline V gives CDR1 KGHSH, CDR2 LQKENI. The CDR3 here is CASSPQSRSGTDTQYF. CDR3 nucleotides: TGTGCCAGCTCACCACAAAGCAGATCAGGCACAGATACGCAGTATTTT.

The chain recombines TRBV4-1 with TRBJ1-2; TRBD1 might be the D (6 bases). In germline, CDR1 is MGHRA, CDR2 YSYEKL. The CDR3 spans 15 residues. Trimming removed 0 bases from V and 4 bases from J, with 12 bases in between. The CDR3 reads CASSQDTGLSYGYTF. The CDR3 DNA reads TGCGCCAGCAGCCAAGATACAGGGTTGAGCTATGGCTACACCTTC.

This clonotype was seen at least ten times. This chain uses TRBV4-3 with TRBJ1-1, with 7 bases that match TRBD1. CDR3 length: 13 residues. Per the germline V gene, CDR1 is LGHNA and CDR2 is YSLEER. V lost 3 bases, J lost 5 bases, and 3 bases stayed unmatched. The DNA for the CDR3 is TGCGCCAGCAGCCAGACAGGGTTTACTGAAGCTTTCTTT. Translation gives CASSQTGFTEAFF.

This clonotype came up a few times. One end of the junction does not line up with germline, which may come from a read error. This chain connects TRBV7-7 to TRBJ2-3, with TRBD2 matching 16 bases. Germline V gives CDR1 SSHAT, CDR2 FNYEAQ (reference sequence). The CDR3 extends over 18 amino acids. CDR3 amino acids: CASSLGTSGRAETDTQYF. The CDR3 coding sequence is TGTGCTAGCAGCTTGGGGACTAGCGGGAGGGCGGAGACAGATACGCAGTATTTT. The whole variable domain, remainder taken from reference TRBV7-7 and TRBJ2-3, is GAGVSQSPRYKVTKRGQDVTLRCDPISSHATLYWYQQALGQGPEFLTYFNYEAQPDKSGLPSDRFSAERPEGSISTLTIQRTEQRDSAMYRCASSLGTSGRAETDTQYFGPGTRLTVL.

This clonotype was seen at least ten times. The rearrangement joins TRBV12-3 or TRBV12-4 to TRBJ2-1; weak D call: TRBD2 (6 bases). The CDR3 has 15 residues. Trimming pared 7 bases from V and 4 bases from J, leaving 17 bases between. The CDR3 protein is CASIFGGSRYNEQFF. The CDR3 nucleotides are TGTGCCAGCATCTTCGGGGGATCGAGGTACAATGAGCAGTTCTTC.

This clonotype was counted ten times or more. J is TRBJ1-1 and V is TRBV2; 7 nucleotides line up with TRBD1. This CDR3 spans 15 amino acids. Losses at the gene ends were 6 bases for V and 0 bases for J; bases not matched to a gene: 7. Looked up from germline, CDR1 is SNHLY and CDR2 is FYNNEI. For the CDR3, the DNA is TGTGCCAGCAGCGACGGGACAGCCATGAACACTGAAGCTTTCTTT. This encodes CASSDGTAMNTEAFF.

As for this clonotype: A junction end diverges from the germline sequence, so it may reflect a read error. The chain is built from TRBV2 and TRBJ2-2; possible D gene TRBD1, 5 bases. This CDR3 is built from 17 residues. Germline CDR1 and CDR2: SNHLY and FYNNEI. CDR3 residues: CATSDFSPQGNTGELFF. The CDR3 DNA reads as TGTGCCACCAGTGATTTCTCCCCGCAGGGGAACACCGGGGAGCTGTTTTTT.

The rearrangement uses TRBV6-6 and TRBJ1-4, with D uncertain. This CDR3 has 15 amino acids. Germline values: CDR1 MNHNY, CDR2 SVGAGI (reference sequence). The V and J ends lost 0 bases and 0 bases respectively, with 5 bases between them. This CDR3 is CASSYSRTTNEKLFF. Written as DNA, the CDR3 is TGTGCCAGCAGTTACTCCAGGACAACTAATGAAAAACTGTTTTTT.

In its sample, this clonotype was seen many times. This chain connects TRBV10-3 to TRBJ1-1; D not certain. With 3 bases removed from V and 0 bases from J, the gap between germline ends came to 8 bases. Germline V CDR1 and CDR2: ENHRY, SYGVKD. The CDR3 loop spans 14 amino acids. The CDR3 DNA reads TGTGCCATCAGTGACCCAGGATTGAACACTGAAGCTTTCTTT. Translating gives CAISDPGLNTEAFF.

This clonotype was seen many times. The CDR3 DNA reads TGCAGTGCTAAACTCCCCCCCGTAGCGGGAGGGCCTATAACAGATACGCAGTATTTT. This gives the protein CSAKLPPVAGGPITDTQYF. This chain uses TRBV20-1 with TRBJ2-3; 11 bases are a match to TRBD2. The CDR3 is 19 amino acids. The V and J ends lost 4 bases and 3 bases, in that order; junction bases with no gene match: 18. Germline V gives CDR1 DFQATT, CDR2 SNEGSKA (reference sequence).

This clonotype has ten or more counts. CDR3 sequence: CASSLAAGGETQYF. The DNA for the CDR3 is TGTGCCAGCAGCTTGGCCGCAGGCGGTGAGACCCAGTACTTC. V usage is TRBV5-6 and J usage is TRBJ2-5; D call uncertain. The CDR3 length is 14 residues. Germline CDR1 reads SGHDT; CDR2 reads YYEEEE. The V gene lost 0 bases and the J gene lost 5 bases, with 11 bases spanning the gap.

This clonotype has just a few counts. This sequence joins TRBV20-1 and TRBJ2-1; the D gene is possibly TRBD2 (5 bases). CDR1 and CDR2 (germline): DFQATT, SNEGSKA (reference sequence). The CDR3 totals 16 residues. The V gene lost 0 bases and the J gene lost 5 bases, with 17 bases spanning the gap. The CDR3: CSARDPGWRVDNEQFF. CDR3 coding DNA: TGCAGTGCTAGAGATCCGGGGTGGCGGGTAGACAATGAGCAGTTCTTC.

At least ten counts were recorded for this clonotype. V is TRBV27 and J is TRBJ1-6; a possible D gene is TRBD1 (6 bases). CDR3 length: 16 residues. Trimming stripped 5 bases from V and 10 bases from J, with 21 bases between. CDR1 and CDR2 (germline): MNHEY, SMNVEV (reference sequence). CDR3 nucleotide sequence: TGTGCCAGCAGTCCCCTCTTGGGGGGGGCCGAATCACCCCTCCACTTT. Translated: CASSPLLGGAESPLHF.